This TCR beta chain stems from a study of T cell clones after liver transplantation. The overall study: Three of eight recipients were HCV-positive; others had non-autoimmune, non-viral indications.

Some clones are missing from TCRdb's copy, which holds only in-frame ones; the method was immunoSEQ multiplex PCR. Altogether some 120,000 clones are present, about nine tenths being singletons, with the ten largest covering 0.65% to 0.95%. Study results and limitations: Migration into the graft, not deletion, may explain lost graft donor-reactive T cells.

In regard to this clone: The antigen remains unidentified.

The sample consisted of CD4+ T cells from blood, taken 12 months after liver transplant. The sequence was obtained from a human patient who received a liver transplant. Some T cells may be provided by the graft donor.

CDR3 in amino acids: CASSLGSGVTDTQYF. The DNA for the CDR3 is TGTGCCAGCAGCTTAGGGTCAGGGGTAACAGATACGCAGTATTTT. The chain combines TRBV7-9 with TRBJ2-3; the D gene is possibly TRBD1 (6 bases). Trimming took 1 base from V and 3 from J, leaving 11 bases between them. The CDR3 has 15 amino acids. Germline V lookup: CDR1 SEHNR, CDR2 FQNEAQ (reference sequence). Combining the CDR3 with reference TRBV7-9 and TRBJ2-3 gives the whole variable domain DTGVSQNPRHKITKRGQNVTFRCDPISEHNRLYWYRQTLGQGPEFLTYFQNEAQLEKSRLLSDRFSAERPKGSFSTLEIQRTEQGDSAMYLCASSLGSGVTDTQYFGPGTRLTVL.